This TCR beta chain stems from a study of T cell repertoires in cytomegalovirus infection. TCRdb analysed the reads with MiXCR anew, one entry per CDR3 protein. The sample lists about 700,000 distinct CDR3 sequences, 30% to 40% occurring once. This clonotype was seen only a few times. Its antigen is not known. CDR3 length equals 16 residues. CDR1 and CDR2 (germline): MGHRA, YSYEKL. The J segment lost 3 bases and the V segment lost 1 base, leaving 4 bases of the junction unmatched. V is TRBV4-1 and J is TRBJ2-1; 9 positions agree with TRBD2. Sequences were derived from cultured PBMCs, sampled from culture after CMV antigen stimulation. The TCR comes from a human donor in good health (CMV status not recorded). Some clones in this sample may be carry-over from other donors' samples. The CDR3: CASSQGLAARYNEQFF. CDR3 in DNA: TGCGCCAGCAGCCAAGGACTAGCGGCCCGCTACAATGAGCAGTTCTTC.